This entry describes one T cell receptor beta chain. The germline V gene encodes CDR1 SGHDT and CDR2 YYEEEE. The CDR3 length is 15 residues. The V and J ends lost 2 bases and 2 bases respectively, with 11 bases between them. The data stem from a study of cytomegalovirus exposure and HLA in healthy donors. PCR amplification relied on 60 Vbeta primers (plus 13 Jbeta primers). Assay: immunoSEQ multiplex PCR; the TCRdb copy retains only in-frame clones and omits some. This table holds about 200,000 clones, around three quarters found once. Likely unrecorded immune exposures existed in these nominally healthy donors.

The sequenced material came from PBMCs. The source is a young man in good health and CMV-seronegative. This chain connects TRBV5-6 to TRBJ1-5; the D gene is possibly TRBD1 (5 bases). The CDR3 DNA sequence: TGTGCCAGCAGCTTTAGGGGATCGGGCAATCAGCCCCAGCATTTT. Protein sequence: CASSFRGSGNQPQHF. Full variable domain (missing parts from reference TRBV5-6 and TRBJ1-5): DAGVTQSPTHLIKTRGQQVTLRCSPKSGHDTVSWYQQALGQGPQFIFQYYEEEERQRGNFPDRFSGHQFPNYSSELNVNALLLGDSALYLCASSFRGSGNQPQHFGDGTRLSIL.